A single sample gave rise to the 32 T cell receptor beta chains below, sequenced in a study of identifying expanded T cells in peripheral blood. Sequencing used immunoSEQ multiplex PCR; TCRdb keeps in-frame clones, though not all of them. The sample carries tens of thousands of clones, approximately 86% recorded once. The sample consisted of blood. These receptors came from a person aged 18-69 years in good health.

V usage is TRBV27 and J usage is TRBJ1-1; D is uncertain. The CDR3 covers 13 residues. Germline V gene sequence: CDR1 MNHEY, CDR2 SMNVEV (reference sequence). V was clipped by 1 base and J by 1 base, with 4 bases between them. The chain's CDR3 is CASSLYKNTEAFF. The CDR3, as DNA: TGTGCCAGCAGTTTATACAAGAACACTGAAGCTTTCTTT.

The V gene is TRBV5-1, the J gene TRBJ2-7; 10 bases line up with TRBD2. The CDR3 loop spans 15 amino acids. Trimming took 4 bases from V and 4 from J; bases not matched to a gene: 8. CDR1 and CDR2 (germline): SGHRS, YFSETQ. This chain's CDR3 is CASSTRAGGSYEQYF. The CDR3 DNA is TGCGCCAGCAGCACGAGAGCGGGAGGGTCTTACGAGCAGTACTTC.

This clone was observed a few times. V is TRBV7-6 and J is TRBJ2-7, with TRBD1 identical over 9 bases. J lost 0 bases, V lost 4 bases, and 7 bases had no gene match. The CDR3 consists of 16 residues. Germline V gene data show CDR1 as SGHVS and CDR2 as FNYEAQ. The CDR3 DNA reads as TGTGCCAGCAGCTGGGCGGGACAGGGACTCTCCTACGAGCAGTACTTC. Its translation: CASSWAGQGLSYEQYF. The variable domain in full, with the rest retrieved from reference TRBV7-6 and TRBJ2-7, is GAGVSQSPRYKVTKRGQDVALRCDPISGHVSLYWYRQALGQGPEFLTYFNYEAQQDKSGLPNDRFSAERPEGSISTLTIQRTEQRDSAMYRCASSWAGQGLSYEQYFGPGTRLTVT.

The chain is built from TRBV9 and TRBJ1-1; maybe TRBD1 (6 bases). Trimming pared 2 bases from V and 1 base from J, leaving 9 bases between. The CDR3 is 14 amino acids. CDR1 and CDR2 (germline): SGDLS, YYNGEE. CDR3 coding DNA: TGTGCCAGCAGCGTTGGACAGAGGAACACTGAAGCTTTCTTT. Residues: CASSVGQRNTEAFF.

The chain joins TRBV6-6 to TRBJ1-1; unclear D gene. This CDR3 contains 12 residues. Germline V CDR1 and CDR2: MNHNY, SVGAGI (reference sequence). V dropped 0 bases and J dropped 6 bases, with 5 bases sitting between them. The DNA of the CDR3 is TGTGCCAGCAGTTACTCCACGGCTGAAGCTTTCTTT. This codes for CASSYSTAEAFF.

V gene TRBV18 combines with J gene TRBJ1-5; 7 positions agree with TRBD1. CDR3 size: 15 residues. Germline CDR1 and CDR2: KGHSH and LQKENI. J lost 7 bases, V lost 5 bases, and 11 bases had no gene match. CDR3 protein: CASSSRQGRTQPQHF. The CDR3 region has the DNA TGTGCCAGCTCATCCAGACAGGGAAGGACCCAGCCCCAGCATTTT. The full variable domain, its missing parts supplied by reference TRBV18 and TRBJ1-5, is NAGVMQNPRHLVRRRGQEARLRCSPMKGHSHVYWYRQLPEEGLKFMVYLQKENIIDESGMPKERFSAEFPKEGPSILRIQQVVRGDSAAYFCASSSRQGRTQPQHFGDGTRLSIL.

This chain uses TRBV7-2 with TRBJ1-5; 7 bases are a match to TRBD1. This CDR3 region has 15 residues. Germline assignment: CDR1 SGHTA and CDR2 FQGNSA. Unmatched junction bases numbered 4, after V lost 0 bases and J lost 5 bases. The CDR3 reads CASSLATGSDQPQHF. Written as DNA, the CDR3 is TGTGCCAGCAGCTTAGCGACAGGGTCAGATCAGCCCCAGCATTTT.

The rearrangement joins TRBV2 to TRBJ1-1, with 7 nucleotides matching TRBD1. This CDR3 is built from 14 residues. Germline V gene data show CDR1 as SNHLY and CDR2 as FYNNEI. The trim removed 5 bases at V and 4 bases at J, leaving 7 bases unmatched. CDR3 in DNA: TGTGCCAGCAGTCGTACAGGGGTGAGCACTGAAGCTTTCTTT. Its translation: CASSRTGVSTEAFF.

The rearrangement joins TRBV7-8 to TRBJ2-5; 11 bases map to TRBD2. CDR3 length: 21 amino acids. Trimming cost V 2 bases and J 5 bases; bases outside gene matches: 22. The germline gives CDR1 SGHVS, CDR2 FQNEAQ. The CDR3 reads CASSLFLGGLAGGPVKETQYF. The DNA for the CDR3 is TGTGCCAGCAGCTTATTTTTGGGAGGGTTAGCGGGAGGGCCAGTAAAGGAGACCCAGTACTTC.

CDR3: CASSWRGGNTEAFF. DNA of the CDR3: TGTGCCAGTAGCTGGAGGGGTGGGAACACTGAAGCTTTCTTT. This chain links TRBV19 with TRBJ1-1; D perhaps matches TRBD1 (5 bases). Germline CDR1 and CDR2: LNHDA and SQIVND (reference sequence). Trimming pared 6 bases from V and 1 base from J, leaving 12 bases between. The CDR3 loop spans 14 amino acids.

The rearrangement uses TRBV20-1 and TRBJ1-1; D is unclear. V was pared by 5 bases and J by 1 base, with 5 bases between. Per the germline V gene, CDR1 is DFQATT and CDR2 is SNEGSKA (reference sequence). The CDR3 has 11 residues. CDR3 loop: CSAAKNTEAFF. CDR3 DNA: TGCAGTGCTGCAAAGAACACTGAAGCTTTCTTT.

The V call is TRBV5-4, the J call TRBJ2-1; D call uncertain. V was cut by 1 base and J by 8 bases, with 7 bases left in between. Per germline, CDR1 SGHNT and CDR2 YYREEE (reference sequence). The CDR3 runs to 12 residues. For the CDR3, the DNA is TGTGCCAGCAGCTTGCTGATCCATGAGCAGTTCTTC. Protein product: CASSLLIHEQFF.

Regarding this clone: The sample contains more than one DNA sequence encoding this CDR3. V usage is TRBV5-1 and J usage is TRBJ2-3; possibly TRBD1 or TRBD2 for D (5 bases each). The V and J ends lost 4 bases and 0 bases respectively, with 9 bases between them. This CDR3 region has 14 residues. The V gene's germline CDR1 is SGHRS and CDR2 YFSETQ. The CDR3 nucleotides are TGCGCCAGCAGCCCCGGGACGAGCACAGATACGCAGTATTTT. Amino acids: CASSPGTSTDTQYF.

The gene calls are TRBV6-5 and TRBJ1-1, with TRBD1 as a possible D gene (5 bases). V lost 6 bases and J lost 7, with 15 bases in between. CDR1 MNHEY and CDR2 SVGAGI come from the germline V gene. There are 13 residues in the CDR3. The CDR3 protein is CASSPGRLVEAFF. CDR3 nucleotides: TGTGCCAGCAGCCCGGGACGGCTAGTTGAAGCTTTCTTT.

V is TRBV19 and J is TRBJ2-3; D is perhaps TRBD1 (6 bases). Germline V gene data show CDR1 as LNHDA and CDR2 as SQIVND (reference sequence). The CDR3 covers 15 residues. Trimming shortened V by 5 bases and J by 4 bases, and 16 bases separated the two germline ends. CDR3 loop: CASSPSEQGSDTQYF. Here the CDR3 DNA reads TGTGCCAGTAGTCCCTCCGAACAGGGATCAGATACGCAGTATTTT.

This clone appeared a few times. The rearrangement joins TRBV6-5 to TRBJ1-5; no reliable D call. The CDR3 contains 12 residues. Germline CDR1 is MNHEY and CDR2 is SVGAGI. V was pared by 2 bases and J by 6 bases, with 5 bases between. CDR3 coding DNA: TGTGCCAGCAGTTACGCGGGTCAGCCCCAGCATTTT. This gives the protein CASSYAGQPQHF.

This chain links TRBV2 with TRBJ1-5; TRBD1 might be the D (5 bases). Trimming stripped 6 bases from V and 9 bases from J, with 15 bases between. The germline CDR1 and CDR2 sequences are SNHLY and FYNNEI. The CDR3 is made up of 13 amino acids. CDR3 sequence: CASSPGGFRPQHF. The CDR3 DNA follows: TGTGCCAGCAGCCCGGGGGGTTTTCGGCCCCAGCATTTT.

The V gene is TRBV9, the J gene TRBJ2-1, with 8 bases matching TRBD2. Germline V gene data show CDR1 as SGDLS and CDR2 as YYNGEE. The CDR3 is 14 residues long. V trimming: 6 bases; J trimming: 10 bases; junction bases outside the gene matches: 12. This CDR3 reads CASKEVSGKGEQFF. The CDR3 DNA sequence: TGTGCCAGCAAAGAAGTTAGCGGGAAAGGAGAGCAGTTCTTC.

The chain carries TRBV11-3 and TRBJ1-1; D may be TRBD1 (6 bases). The CDR3 spans 18 residues. CDR1 SGHNT and CDR2 YENEEA come from the germline V gene. Deletions cut 3 bases from V and 1 base from J, with 21 bases between. CDR3: CASSFDRPFTFGNTEAFF. The CDR3 nucleotides are TGTGCCAGCAGCTTTGACAGGCCGTTCACTTTTGGGAACACTGAAGCTTTCTTT.

This chain joins TRBV27 and TRBJ1-4, with 7 bases identical to TRBD1. J lost 4 bases, V lost 10 bases, and 12 bases had no gene match. Germline values: CDR1 MNHEY, CDR2 SMNVEV (reference sequence). This CDR3 is built from 15 residues. CDR3 DNA sequence: TGTGCCACCAAAAGCAACAGGGGCCATAATGAAAAACTGTTTTTT. It encodes CATKSNRGHNEKLFF.

The chain employs TRBV6-5 and TRBJ2-1; TRBD1 aligns across 7 bases. V gave up 2 bases and J gave up 7 bases; unmatched junction bases: 8. Germline CDR1 is MNHEY and CDR2 is SVGAGI. The CDR3 is 15 amino acids. In nucleotides, the CDR3 is TGTGCCAGCAGTTACCGCAGACAGGGTAAGAATGAGCAGTTCTTC. Translation gives CASSYRRQGKNEQFF.

In DNA, the CDR3 is TGTGCCAGCAGTAGGGGGTTCGACACTGAAGCTTTCTTT. This sequence encodes CASSRGFDTEAFF. This chain uses TRBV6-5 with TRBJ1-1; possibly TRBD1 for D (6 bases). V shed 5 bases and J shed 3 bases, with 10 bases lying between them. The CDR3 totals 13 residues. CDR1 and CDR2 (germline): MNHEY, SVGAGI.

The chain joins TRBV5-1 to TRBJ1-1; no reliable D call. Per the germline V gene, CDR1 is SGHRS and CDR2 is YFSETQ. Deletions cut 4 bases from V and 8 bases from J, with 12 bases between. The length of the CDR3 is 12 residues. This chain's CDR3 is CASSPDGKEAFF. CDR3 coding DNA: TGCGCCAGCAGCCCGGACGGTAAGGAAGCTTTCTTT.

The CDR3 DNA is TGTGCCAGCAACACCCTTAGGTACAATGAGCAGTTCTTC. It is translated as CASNTLRYNEQFF. The chain couples TRBV2 to TRBJ2-1; D is ambiguous. This CDR3 contains 13 residues. Between the trimmed V and J ends, which lost 7 bases and 4 bases, there was a span of 11 bases. CDR1 SNHLY and CDR2 FYNNEI come from the germline V gene.

The chain links TRBV5-1 to TRBJ2-7; D gene unclear. Looked up from germline, CDR1 is SGHRS and CDR2 is YFSETQ. Trimming shortened V by 0 bases and J by 3 bases, and 7 bases separated the two germline ends. This CDR3 has 13 residues. DNA for the CDR3: TGCGCCAGCAGCTTGGACACAAACTACGAGCAGTACTTC. It codes for CASSLDTNYEQYF.

V is TRBV5-1 and J is TRBJ2-7; 8 nucleotides match TRBD2. This CDR3 has 17 amino acids. V trimming: 2 bases; J trimming: 3 bases; junction bases outside the gene matches: 13. The V gene's germline CDR1 is SGHRS and CDR2 YFSETQ. For the CDR3, the DNA is TGCGCCAGCAGCTTTTCTAGCGGGCGCCGGCCGAGCTACGAGCAGTACTTC. It specifies CASSFSSGRRPSYEQYF.

The rearrangement links TRBV7-2 to TRBJ1-2, with 8 positions matching TRBD1. Germline CDR1 SGHTA, CDR2 FQGNSA. The J segment lost 4 bases and the V segment lost 5 bases, leaving 12 bases of the junction unmatched. The CDR3 loop spans 16 amino acids. The CDR3 region is CASSPPTGQDTYGYTF. CDR3 in DNA: TGTGCCAGCAGCCCACCGACGGGACAGGACACCTATGGCTACACCTTC.

The V and J genes are TRBV11-3 and TRBJ2-1; D remains unclear. This CDR3 region has 13 residues. Per germline, CDR1 SGHNT and CDR2 YENEEA. Trimming stripped 1 base from V and 4 bases from J, with 5 bases between. This chain's CDR3 is CASSLAVYNEQFF. The CDR3 nucleotides read TGTGCCAGCAGCTTAGCCGTGTACAATGAGCAGTTCTTC.

This clone came up once. The CDR3: CAISEGGQGRGEQYF. In DNA, the CDR3 is TGTGCCATCAGTGAGGGGGGACAGGGTCGTGGCGAGCAGTACTTC. The gene calls are TRBV10-3 and TRBJ2-7; 9 nucleotides match TRBD1. The V gene end was trimmed by 2 bases and the J gene end by 6 bases; junction bases not matched to a gene: 8. This CDR3 comprises 15 residues. Germline V lookup: CDR1 ENHRY, CDR2 SYGVKD.

This rearrangement joins TRBV4-2 to TRBJ2-7; D gene uncertain. Trimming left V 5 bases short and J 3 bases short, with 14 bases between. CDR3 size: 14 residues. Looked up from germline, CDR1 is LGHNA and CDR2 is YNFKEQ. The CDR3 DNA sequence: TGTGCCAGCAGCAGGGAAGTTGGTCACTACGAGCAGTACTTC. Its translation is CASSREVGHYEQYF.

The chain combines TRBV6-1 with TRBJ1-2; 10 nucleotides line up with TRBD1. Germline CDR1 is MNHNS and CDR2 is SASEGT. The CDR3 is 15 amino acids. V shed 6 bases, J shed 4 bases, and the junction held 8 bases outside the gene matches. CDR3 coding DNA: TGTGCCAGCAGGGGTAGGGACAGGGGAACCTATGGCTACACCTTC. Translating it yields CASRGRDRGTYGYTF.

This rearrangement joins TRBV5-4 to TRBJ2-5, with 9 bases that match TRBD2. CDR1 is SGHNT and CDR2 is YYREEE in the germline V gene (reference sequence). J lost 2 bases, V lost 5 bases, and 7 bases had no gene match. The CDR3 contains 15 residues. The CDR3 nucleotides read TGTGCCAGCAGGGCGGGGGGGGCGGTTCAAGAGACCCAGTACTTC. As protein: CASRAGGAVQETQYF.